The clone carrying this T cell receptor beta chain was detected a few times. Its antigen is currently unknown. The CDR3 loop spans 11 amino acids. In germline, CDR1 is SGHAT, CDR2 FQNNGV. V dropped 5 bases and J dropped 3 bases, with 5 bases sitting between them. The record originates from a study of shared clonotypes between healthy human individuals. About the research overall: Each donor's CD8 memory used one plate, CD8 naive two, each CD4 subset three.

Sequencing used immunoSEQ multiplex PCR; TCRdb keeps in-frame clones, though not all of them. The profile covers about 1.1 million clones, with 75% to 80% appearing a single time and 0.5% to 0.6% taken by the ten largest. Findings and limits, study-wide: Clonotype sharing among the donors was expected to vary with sequencing depth.

This chain joins TRBV11-2 and TRBJ2-7; no clear D. The sample taken for sequencing was memory CD4+ T cells from PBMCs. Noted subset: CD45RA-negative fraction. This clonotype was sampled from a young man in good health. Some clones in this sample may be carry-over from other donors' samples. This CDR3 is CASSEHYEQYF. The CDR3 coding sequence is TGTGCCAGCAGCGAGCACTACGAGCAGTACTTC.